These T cell receptor beta chains were read from a single sample in a study of a mutant IDH1 vaccine in newly diagnosed glioma. The antigens for these receptors are not known. TCRdb's table, derived via immunoSEQ multiplex PCR, lists solely in-frame clones and lacks some. The sample contains about 94,000 clones, roughly 91% of which appear only once. The sample was PBMCs, taken from a glioma patient whose treatment included an IDH1 peptide vaccine. The receptors originated from a woman aged 45-59 years with glioma. Both conserved end residues are part of each CDR3. A D gene is named only where the DNA matches it firmly. Not all rows give a size; the values are once, few, many and, for expanded clones, a class.

V	J	size	D	DNA	CDR3
TRBV19	TRBJ1-1	-	-	TGTGCCACAGTTGACACAGAGAGAGTAGCTTTCTTT	CATVDTERVAFF
TRBV15	TRBJ2-2	once	-	TGTGCCACCAGCAGAGATACGGGGACCGGGGAGCTGTTTTTT	CATSRDTGTGELFF
TRBV7-6	TRBJ2-7	once	-	TGTGCCAGCAGCTTACCGGGCGGGCGCGGTTCCTACGAGCAGTACTTC	CASSLPGGRGSYEQYF
TRBV6-1	TRBJ1-2	-	-	TGTGCCAACAGTGAAGCGGCGGGACCGGATGGCTACACCTTC	CANSEAAGPDGYTF
TRBV5-1	TRBJ2-7	-	-	TGCGTCAGCAACGACGGGAGTCGGCGTGGGTACGAGCAGTACTTC	CVSNDGSRRGYEQYF
TRBV20-1	TRBJ1-2	-	-	TGCAGTGCTAGAGGCCGGATTCTCTACACCTTC	CSARGRILYTF
TRBV6-1	TRBJ2-2	-	-	TGTGCCAGCAGTGAAATGGGGACCGGGGAGCTGTTTTTT	CASSEMGTGELFF
TRBV11-3	TRBJ2-5	-	-	TGTGCCAGCAGCTTAGATCCTGAGGAGACCCAGTACTTC	CASSLDPEETQYF
TRBV6-4	TRBJ2-7	-	-	TGTGCCAGCAGTACACCGGGCTACTACGAGCAGTACTTC	CASSTPGYYEQYF
TRBV5-1	TRBJ1-1	-	-	TGCGCCAGCAGCGGACAGTTAATGAACACTGAAGCTTTCTTT	CASSGQLMNTEAFF
TRBV2	TRBJ1-1	-	-	TGTGCCAGCACCGACAGGATGAACACTGAAGCTTTCTTT	CASTDRMNTEAFF
TRBV7-9	TRBJ2-5	-	-	TGTGCCAGCAGCGGAGTCCGGAACGAGGGACCTATTTTGGAGACCCAGTACTTC	CASSGVRNEGPILETQYF
TRBV28	TRBJ1-2	-	TRBD1	TGTGCCAGCAGTTCAGGACAGGGGCGGGATGGCTACACCTTC	CASSSGQGRDGYTF
TRBV7-2	TRBJ1-6	once	-	TGTGCCAGCAGCTTCCCCTTGGGGGATAATTCACCCCTCCACTTT	CASSFPLGDNSPLHF
TRBV10-2	TRBJ2-7	-	-	TGCGCCAGCAGTGAGTCGGTCTGGGGCGGTACTTACGAGCAGTACTTC	CASSESVWGGTYEQYF
TRBV2	TRBJ2-7	-	-	TGTGCCAGCAGAGAGACATACGAGCAGTACTTC	CASRETYEQYF
TRBV7-9	TRBJ1-1	few	TRBD1	TGTGCCAGCAGCTGGGACAGTAACACTGAAGCTTTCTTT	CASSWDSNTEAFF
TRBV9	TRBJ2-2	-	-	TGTGCCAGCAGCGCGACAGGCACCGGGGAGCTGTTTTTT	CASSATGTGELFF
TRBV28	TRBJ2-7	-	-	TGTGCCAGCAGTTTTCAGGTTGGTGGCTCCTACGAGCAGTACTTC	CASSFQVGGSYEQYF
TRBV18	TRBJ1-1	-	-	TGTGCCAGCTCACCACCCCTTTCGTCTGAAGCTTTCTTT	CASSPPLSSEAFF
TRBV30	TRBJ1-6	-	-	TGTGCCTGGGGGCTAGGAGGGGTGTATTCACCCCTCCACTTT	CAWGLGGVYSPLHF
TRBV25-1	TRBJ1-1	-	-	TGTGCCAGTACGGACACCATGAACACTGAAGCTTTCTTT	CASTDTMNTEAFF
TRBV30	TRBJ1-6	once	-	TGTGCCTGGAGCGGAAATGGGGGATCCCTCCACTTT	CAWSGNGGSLHF
TRBV28	TRBJ2-1	once	-	TGTGCCAGCATCGTACGGAATGAGCAGTTCTTC	CASIVRNEQFF
TRBV28	TRBJ1-1	-	-	TGTGCCAGCAGTTTAGAGGGCTGGGGCAGGGACACTGAAGCTTTCTTT	CASSLEGWGRDTEAFF
TRBV7-9	TRBJ2-7	-	TRBD2	TGTGCCAGCAGCTTAGGGACTAGCGTAACCTACGAGCAGTACTTC	CASSLGTSVTYEQYF
TRBV4-1	TRBJ1-2	-	-	TGCGCCAGCAGCCCGCAGGACAGAAACTATGGCTACACCTTC	CASSPQDRNYGYTF
TRBV5-1	TRBJ1-2	-	-	TGCGCCAGCAGCTTGGGGGACACCGCCAACTATGGCTACACCTTC	CASSLGDTANYGYTF
TRBV7-9	TRBJ2-5	-	-	TGTGCCAGCAGCTGGGGCGCCGAAGAGACCCAGTACTTC	CASSWGAEETQYF
TRBV28	TRBJ2-2	-	-	TGTGCCAGCAGTTTACGGGGGATGTACACCGGGGAGCTGTTTTTT	CASSLRGMYTGELFF
TRBV5-1	TRBJ1-3	-	-	TGCGCCAGCAGCTTTGGCGGACCTGGAAACACCATATATTTT	CASSFGGPGNTIYF
TRBV7-8	TRBJ2-5	-	-	TGTGCCAGCAGCTTATTCGCCCAGGGTGAGACCCAGTACTTC	CASSLFAQGETQYF
TRBV30	TRBJ1-2	-	-	TGTGCCTGGAGCCGGGACCGCCCTAGAGGCTACACCTTC	CAWSRDRPRGYTF
TRBV7-9	TRBJ1-1	few	-	TGTGCCAGCAGCTCACCACAGGTGAACACTGAAGCTTTCTTT	CASSSPQVNTEAFF
TRBV7-3	TRBJ2-5	once	TRBD1	TGTGCCAGCAGCTTAACGGACAGGGGTCAAGAGACCCAGTACTTC	CASSLTDRGQETQYF
TRBV7-3	TRBJ2-7	-	TRBD2	TGTGCCAGCAGCCCGGCTAGCGGAGCAACCTACGAGCAGTACTTC	CASSPASGATYEQYF
TRBV5-5	TRBJ2-6	-	TRBD1	TGTGCCAGCAGTAACAGGGGGCGAGGATCGGGGGCCAACGTCCTGACTTTC	CASSNRGRGSGANVLTF
TRBV19	TRBJ1-2	-	-	TGTGCCAGTAGGGGGGCAGAAAATAACTATGGCTACACCTTC	CASRGAENNYGYTF
TRBV2	TRBJ2-2	-	-	TGTGCCAGCAGTGAAGGGGCAGGGCGGCTGTTTTTT	CASSEGAGRLFF
TRBV27	TRBJ2-6	-	-	TGTGCCAGCAGTTTATCCGGGGCCAACGTCCTGACTTTC	CASSLSGANVLTF